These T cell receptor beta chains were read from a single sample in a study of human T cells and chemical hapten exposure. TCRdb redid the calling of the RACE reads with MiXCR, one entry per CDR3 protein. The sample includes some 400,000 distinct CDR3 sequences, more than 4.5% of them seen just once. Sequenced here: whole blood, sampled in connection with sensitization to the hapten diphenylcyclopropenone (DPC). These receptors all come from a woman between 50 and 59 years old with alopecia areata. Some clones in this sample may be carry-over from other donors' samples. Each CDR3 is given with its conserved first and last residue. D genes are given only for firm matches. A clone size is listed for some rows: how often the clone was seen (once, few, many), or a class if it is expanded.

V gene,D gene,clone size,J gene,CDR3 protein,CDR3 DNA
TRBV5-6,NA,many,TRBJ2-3,CASSRGPDTQYF,TGTGCCAGCAGCCGGGGGCCAGATACGCAGTATTTT
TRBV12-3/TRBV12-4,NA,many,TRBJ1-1,CASSSAPTTGNTEAFF,TGTGCCAGCAGTTCCGCCCCGACGACGGGGAACACTGAAGCTTTCTTT
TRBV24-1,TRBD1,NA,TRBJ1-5,CATSETGGSQPQHF,TGTGCCACCAGTGAGACAGGGGGCTCTCAGCCCCAGCATTTT
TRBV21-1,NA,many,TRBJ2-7,CASSSIGELGEQYF,TGTGCCAGCAGCAGTATCGGGGAACTCGGGGAGCAGTACTTC
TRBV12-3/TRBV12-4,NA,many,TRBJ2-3,CASSFGGSPTADTQYF,TGTGCCAGCAGTTTTGGCGGTTCCCCCACGGCAGATACGCAGTATTTT
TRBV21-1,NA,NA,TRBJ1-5,CAINRGGENQPQHF,TGTGCCATCAACCGGGGGGGGGAGAATCAGCCCCAGCATTTT
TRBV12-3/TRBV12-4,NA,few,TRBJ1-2,CASSLDAGFGGYTF,TGTGCCAGCAGTTTAGATGCGGGATTCGGTGGCTACACCTTC
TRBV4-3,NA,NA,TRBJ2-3,CASSQAPDTDTQYF,TGCGCCAGCAGCCAAGCCCCCGACACAGATACGCAGTATTTT
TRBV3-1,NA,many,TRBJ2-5,CASSPFGQSQETQYF,TGTGCCAGCAGCCCGTTCGGTCAATCCCAAGAGACCCAGTACTTC
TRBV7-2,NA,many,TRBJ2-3,CASSKGQPPIPQYF,TGTGCCAGCAGCAAGGGCCAGCCCCCCATTCCGCAGTATTTT
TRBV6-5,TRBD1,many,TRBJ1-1,CASSYAPTGMNTEAFF,TGTGCCAGCAGTTACGCTCCGACAGGGATGAACACTGAAGCTTTCTTT
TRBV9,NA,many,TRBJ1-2,CASSPAAPAGGYTF,TGTGCCAGCAGCCCCGCCGCCCCCGCGGGTGGCTACACCTTC
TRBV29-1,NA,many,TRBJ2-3,CSVRLGDTQYF,TGCAGCGTCCGACTAGGCGATACGCAGTATTTT
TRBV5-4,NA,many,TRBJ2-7,CASSPDSERYEQYF,TGTGCCAGCAGCCCTGACTCCGAACGCTACGAGCAGTACTTC
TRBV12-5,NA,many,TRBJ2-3,CASGLPPSLLTIFPDTQYF,TGTGCTAGTGGTTTGCCCCCCTCCCTCTTGACCATTTTTCCAGATACGCAGTATTTT
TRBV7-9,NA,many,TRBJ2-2,CASSLASWNTGELFF,TGTGCCAGCAGCTTAGCGTCCTGGAACACCGGGGAGCTGTTTTTT
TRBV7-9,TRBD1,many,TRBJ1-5,CASSLGDRGIQPQHF,TGTGCCAGCAGCTTAGGGGACAGGGGGATTCAGCCCCAGCATTTT
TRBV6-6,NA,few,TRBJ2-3,CASSYPPEDTQYF,TGTGCCAGCAGTTACCCCCCTGAAGATACGCAGTATTTT
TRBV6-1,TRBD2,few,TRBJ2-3,CASSEAAGGTDTQYF,TGTGCCAGCAGTGAAGCGGCGGGGGGCACAGATACGCAGTATTTT
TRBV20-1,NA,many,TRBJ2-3,CSAGRVSTDTQYF,TGCAGTGCTGGCAGGGTTAGCACAGATACGCAGTATTTT
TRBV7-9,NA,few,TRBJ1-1,CASDFTEAFF,TGTGCCAGCGATTTTACTGAAGCTTTCTTT
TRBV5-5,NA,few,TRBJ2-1,CASRLNYNEQFF,TGTGCCAGCAGACTCAATTACAATGAGCAGTTCTTC
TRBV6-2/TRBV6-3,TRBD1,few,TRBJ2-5,CASSLRQGDQETQYF,TGTGCCAGCAGCCTACGGCAGGGGGATCAAGAGACCCAGTACTTC
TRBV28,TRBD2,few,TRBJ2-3,CASSLSGRVADTQYF,TGTGCCAGCAGTTTAAGCGGGAGGGTCGCAGATACGCAGTATTTT
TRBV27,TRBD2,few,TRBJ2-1,CASLEVAGGNEQFF,TGTGCCAGCCTCGAGGTAGCGGGAGGCAATGAGCAGTTCTTC
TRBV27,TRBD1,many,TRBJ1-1,CAVRRGMNTEAFF,TGTGCCGTCCGCAGGGGGATGAACACTGAAGCTTTCTTT
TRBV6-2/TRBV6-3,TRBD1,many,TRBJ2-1,CASSYRGQGVREQFF,TGTGCCAGCAGTTACAGGGGACAGGGGGTGAGGGAGCAGTTCTTC
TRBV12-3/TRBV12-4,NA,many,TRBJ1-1,CASTPRGNTEAFF,TGTGCCAGCACCCCCAGGGGGAACACTGAAGCTTTCTTT
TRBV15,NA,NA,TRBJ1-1,CATSSRAAGTEAFF,TGTGCCACCAGCAGCCGGGCAGCGGGCACTGAAGCTTTCTTT
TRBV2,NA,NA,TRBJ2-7,CASGERRTEQYF,TGTGCCAGCGGAGAAAGAAGAACCGAGCAGTACTTC
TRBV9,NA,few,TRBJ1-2,CASSSHGRILLNYGYTF,TGTGCCAGCAGCTCACATGGACGGATCCTGCTTAACTATGGCTACACCTTC
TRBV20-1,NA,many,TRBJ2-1,CSARDLAAEGDPWRGQFF,TGCAGTGCTAGAGATCTGGCGGCAGAAGGAGACCCTTGGCGGGGGCAGTTCTTC
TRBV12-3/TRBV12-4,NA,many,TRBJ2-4,CASSLGGVQYF,TGTGCCAGCAGTCTCGGTGGGGTTCAGTACTTC
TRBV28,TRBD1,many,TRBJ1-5,CASRSTGGEQPQHF,TGTGCCAGCAGATCCACAGGGGGGGAGCAGCCCCAGCATTTT
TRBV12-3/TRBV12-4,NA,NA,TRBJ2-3,CASMRDEGGTDTQYF,TGTGCCAGCATGCGGGATGAAGGCGGCACAGATACGCAGTATTTT
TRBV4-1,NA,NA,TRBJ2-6,CASSQDLHSGANVLTF,TGCGCCAGCAGCCAAGATTTACACTCTGGGGCCAACGTCCTGACTTTC
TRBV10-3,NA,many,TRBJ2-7,CAISESGRAYEQYF,TGTGCCATCAGTGAGTCGGGCAGAGCCTACGAGCAGTACTTC
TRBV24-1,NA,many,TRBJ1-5,CATSDFSSHQPQHF,TGTGCCACCAGTGATTTTTCCAGTCATCAGCCCCAGCATTTT
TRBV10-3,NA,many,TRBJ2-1,CAIGGTDPSYNEQFF,TGTGCCATCGGAGGGACAGATCCCTCCTACAATGAGCAGTTCTTC
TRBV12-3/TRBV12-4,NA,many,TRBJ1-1,CASSLRANTEAFF,TGTGCCAGCAGCTTAAGGGCGAACACTGAAGCTTTCTTT
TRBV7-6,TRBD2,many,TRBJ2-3,CASSLSGGRGTDTQYF,TGTGCCAGCAGCTTAAGCGGGGGGCGAGGGACAGATACGCAGTATTTT
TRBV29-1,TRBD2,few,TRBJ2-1,CSVLSGDSYNEQFF,TGCAGCGTCCTTAGCGGGGATTCCTACAATGAGCAGTTCTTC
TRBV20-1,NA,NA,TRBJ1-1,CSARVWEGMNTEAFF,TGCAGTGCTAGAGTTTGGGAGGGGATGAACACTGAAGCTTTCTTT
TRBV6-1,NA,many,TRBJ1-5,CAIRPGGNQPQHF,TGTGCAATCCGTCCGGGAGGCAATCAGCCCCAGCATTTT
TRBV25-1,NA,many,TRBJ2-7,CASSESGTASDEQYF,TGTGCCAGCAGTGAATCCGGGACCGCTTCGGACGAGCAGTACTTC
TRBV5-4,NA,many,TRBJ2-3,CASSLDRRDTQYF,TGTGCCAGCAGCTTGGATCGACGGGATACGCAGTATTTT
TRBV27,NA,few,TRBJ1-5,CASSPTTGFNQPQHF,TGTGCCAGCAGTCCAACTACAGGTTTCAATCAGCCCCAGCATTTT
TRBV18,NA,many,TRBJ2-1,CASSPHGQEQFF,TGTGCCAGCTCACCACACGGCCAGGAGCAGTTCTTC
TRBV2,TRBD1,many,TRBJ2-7,CASRTAGGEQYF,TGTGCCAGCAGGACCGCAGGGGGCGAGCAGTACTTC
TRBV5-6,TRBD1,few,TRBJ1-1,CASSFPTGGREIEAFF,TGTGCCAGCAGCTTCCCGACAGGGGGAAGGGAGATTGAAGCTTTCTTT
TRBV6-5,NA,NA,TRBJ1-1,CASSGGRRGTEAFF,TGTGCCAGCAGCGGTGGAAGGAGGGGCACTGAAGCTTTCTTT